The clone carrying this T cell receptor beta chain was observed a few times. What it binds is unknown. The record originates from a study of blood T cells in healthy people across ages. General study findings and limits: PBMCs left unsorted prevented a conclusive naive versus antigen-experienced comparison.

Every sample had a minimum of 6.5 million PBMCs isolated. Each sample yielded at least 5.5 micrograms of PBMC total RNA. This CDR3 is built from 15 residues. Germline lookup yields CDR1 MGHDK and CDR2 SYGVNS. J lost 2 bases, V lost 6 bases, and 5 bases had no gene match. Using a J-beta primer mix together with a sample-barcoded 5' primer, a second PCR was run for about 6 to 12 cycles. TCRdb recomputed calls from the 5' RACE reads with MiXCR, one row per CDR3 protein. Among some 750,000 distinct CDR3 sequences listed, about 24% were seen once. The V and J genes are TRBV25-1 and TRBJ2-1, with TRBD2 matching over 9 bases. Sequencing input: blood. The clonotype originates from a man aged 65 to 85 in good health. CDR3 sequence: CASRDSGGPYNEQFF. Written as DNA, the CDR3 is TGTGCCAGCAGAGATAGCGGGGGCCCCTACAATGAGCAGTTCTTC.